The rows below give T cell receptor beta chains drawn from one sample of a study of T-cell reconstitution after alpha-beta-depleted transplantation in children. TCRdb reprocessed the PCR reads with MiXCR, giving one entry per CDR3 protein. Here the sample spans over 450,000 distinct CDR3 sequences, 10% to 13% being singletons. The specimen comprised PBMCs, sampled before TCRalphabeta/CD19-depleted stem cell transplant. The receptors shown here come from a child under 10 years old with inherited bone marrow failure, due to receive a stem cell transplant. The CDR3 runs from the conserved cysteine through the conserved F or W. The D gene is left open where the match is weak. Clone size, where shown, is once, few, many, or a class for clones that have expanded.

d_gene: -; abundance: once; j_gene: TRBJ2-1; v_gene: TRBV12-3/TRBV12-4; CDR3aa: CASSWGVYEQFF; CDR3nt: TGTGCCAGCAGTTGGGGTGTATATGAGCAGTTCTTC
d_gene: -; abundance: many; j_gene: TRBJ2-4; v_gene: TRBV4-2; CDR3aa: CASSQDRWIAKNIQYF; CDR3nt: TGTGCCAGCAGCCAAGACAGGTGGATAGCCAAAAACATTCAGTACTTC
d_gene: -; abundance: many; j_gene: TRBJ2-7; v_gene: TRBV12-3/TRBV12-4; CDR3aa: CASSHRDGPYEQYF; CDR3nt: TGTGCCAGCAGTCACCGGGACGGACCCTACGAGCAGTACTTC
d_gene: -; abundance: -; j_gene: TRBJ2-2; v_gene: TRBV5-4; CDR3aa: CATRPETGELFF; CDR3nt: TGTGCCACCCGGCCCGAGACCGGGGAGCTGTTTTTT
d_gene: TRBD2; abundance: many; j_gene: TRBJ2-3; v_gene: TRBV4-2; CDR3aa: CASSQGASGSQDTQYF; CDR3nt: TGTGCCAGCAGCCAAGGGGCTAGCGGGAGTCAGGATACGCAGTATTTT
d_gene: -; abundance: many; j_gene: TRBJ2-2; v_gene: TRBV29-1; CDR3aa: CSVEEKTANTGELFF; CDR3nt: TGCAGCGTTGAGGAGAAGACTGCGAACACCGGGGAGCTGTTTTTT
d_gene: TRBD1; abundance: many; j_gene: TRBJ2-7; v_gene: TRBV18; CDR3aa: CASSQTTGTYEQYF; CDR3nt: TGTGCCAGCTCACAAACGACAGGGACCTACGAGCAGTACTTC
d_gene: TRBD2; abundance: few; j_gene: TRBJ2-3; v_gene: TRBV12-3/TRBV12-4; CDR3aa: CASRPGREQGTDTQYF; CDR3nt: TGTGCCAGCCGCCCGGGGCGGGAGCAGGGCACAGATACGCAGTATTTT
d_gene: -; abundance: -; j_gene: TRBJ2-5; v_gene: TRBV5-1; CDR3aa: CASSLEWGVQETQYF; CDR3nt: TGCGCCAGCAGCTTGGAATGGGGGGTACAAGAGACCCAGTACTTC
d_gene: -; abundance: many; j_gene: TRBJ2-7; v_gene: TRBV30; CDR3aa: CAWSWGSGVSYEQYF; CDR3nt: TGTGCCTGGAGTTGGGGATCGGGAGTTTCCTACGAGCAGTACTTC
d_gene: TRBD1; abundance: few; j_gene: TRBJ2-5; v_gene: TRBV5-4; CDR3aa: CASSLVGTGMETQYF; CDR3nt: TGTGCCAGCAGCTTGGTAGGGACAGGGATGGAGACCCAGTACTTC
d_gene: -; abundance: -; j_gene: TRBJ2-1; v_gene: TRBV11-2; CDR3aa: CASRFHNEQFF; CDR3nt: TGTGCCAGCCGGTTCCACAATGAGCAGTTCTTC
d_gene: -; abundance: many; j_gene: TRBJ1-2; v_gene: TRBV30; CDR3aa: CAWSVGKQLGGF; CDR3nt: TGTGCCTGGAGTGTAGGGAAGCAATTGGGTGGCTTC
d_gene: -; abundance: many; j_gene: TRBJ2-7; v_gene: TRBV4-1; CDR3aa: CASSQESQQGDAYEQYF; CDR3nt: TGCGCCAGCAGCCAAGAATCACAACAGGGTGATGCCTACGAGCAGTACTTC
d_gene: TRBD2; abundance: -; j_gene: TRBJ2-1; v_gene: TRBV27; CDR3aa: CASSLISSGRTEQFF; CDR3nt: TGTGCCAGCAGCCTGATTTCTAGCGGGAGGACTGAGCAGTTCTTC
d_gene: -; abundance: -; j_gene: TRBJ2-7; v_gene: TRBV4-3; CDR3aa: CASRLLTHEQYF; CDR3nt: TGCGCCAGCAGACTGTTGACCCACGAGCAGTACTTC
d_gene: TRBD2; abundance: many; j_gene: TRBJ2-7; v_gene: TRBV10-1; CDR3aa: CASSKKLAGDEQYF; CDR3nt: TGCGCCAGCAGTAAGAAACTAGCGGGAGACGAGCAGTACTTC
d_gene: TRBD2; abundance: few; j_gene: TRBJ2-7; v_gene: TRBV24-1; CDR3aa: CATSDQRGAEQYF; CDR3nt: TGTGCCACCAGTGACCAGCGGGGGGCCGAGCAGTACTTC
d_gene: TRBD2; abundance: many; j_gene: TRBJ2-3; v_gene: TRBV5-1; CDR3aa: CASSWGLLAGGPYTQYF; CDR3nt: TGCGCCAGCAGCTGGGGACTGCTAGCGGGAGGGCCATATACGCAGTATTTT
d_gene: TRBD2; abundance: many; j_gene: TRBJ2-7; v_gene: TRBV20-1; CDR3aa: CSALSTGTRSHYEQYF; CDR3nt: TGCAGTGCTTTATCCACCGGGACTAGATCCCACTACGAGCAGTACTTC
d_gene: TRBD1; abundance: many; j_gene: TRBJ1-6; v_gene: TRBV2; CDR3aa: CASSGTGTSWNSPLHF; CDR3nt: TGTGCCAGCAGCGGGACAGGGACCTCCTGGAATTCACCCCTCCACTTT
d_gene: -; abundance: many; j_gene: TRBJ2-1; v_gene: TRBV5-6; CDR3aa: CASSHISTNNEQFF; CDR3nt: TGTGCCAGCAGCCATATTAGTACCAACAATGAGCAGTTCTTC
d_gene: -; abundance: many; j_gene: TRBJ1-2; v_gene: TRBV6-6; CDR3aa: CASRGTANYGYTF; CDR3nt: TGTGCCAGCAGGGGGACCGCCAACTATGGCTACACCTTC
d_gene: TRBD2; abundance: many; j_gene: TRBJ2-4; v_gene: TRBV27; CDR3aa: CASSSPGLENIQYF; CDR3nt: TGTGCCAGCAGCTCCCCCGGACTAGAAAACATTCAGTACTTC
d_gene: -; abundance: many; j_gene: TRBJ1-2; v_gene: TRBV4-3; CDR3aa: CASSSSGMVDGYTF; CDR3nt: TGCGCCAGCAGTTCCAGTGGCATGGTGGATGGCTACACCTTC
d_gene: -; abundance: many; j_gene: TRBJ1-5; v_gene: TRBV28; CDR3aa: CASSFGALSNQPQHF; CDR3nt: TGTGCCAGCAGTTTCGGGGCATTGAGCAATCAGCCCCAGCATTTT
d_gene: -; abundance: -; j_gene: TRBJ2-6; v_gene: TRBV27; CDR3aa: CASSHRASGANVLTF; CDR3nt: TGTGCCAGCAGTCACAGGGCCTCTGGGGCCAACGTCCTGACTTTC
d_gene: -; abundance: many; j_gene: TRBJ2-1; v_gene: TRBV4-3; CDR3aa: CASSQEVADLLNEQFF; CDR3nt: TGCGCCAGCAGCCAAGAGGTAGCGGACCTACTCAATGAGCAGTTCTTC
d_gene: -; abundance: many; j_gene: TRBJ1-2; v_gene: TRBV29-1; CDR3aa: CSVSWGESGYTF; CDR3nt: TGCAGCGTTAGTTGGGGGGAGTCGGGCTACACCTTC
d_gene: TRBD1; abundance: few; j_gene: TRBJ2-7; v_gene: TRBV6-2/TRBV6-3; CDR3aa: CASSQTGGDYEQYF; CDR3nt: TGTGCCAGCAGCCAGACAGGGGGGGACTACGAGCAGTACTTC
d_gene: -; abundance: few; j_gene: TRBJ2-1; v_gene: TRBV9; CDR3aa: CASSVGFIGARSTMDEQFF; CDR3nt: TGTGCCAGCAGCGTAGGATTTATTGGGGCGCGCTCGACAATGGATGAGCAGTTCTTC
d_gene: -; abundance: many; j_gene: TRBJ1-5; v_gene: TRBV27; CDR3aa: CASSLGVRQPQHF; CDR3nt: TGTGCCAGCAGTCTAGGGGTACGGCAGCCCCAGCATTTT
d_gene: TRBD1; abundance: -; j_gene: TRBJ2-3; v_gene: TRBV20-1; CDR3aa: CCARDFLDRGVTDTQYF; CDR3nt: TGCTGCGCTAGAGATTTCTTGGACAGGGGGGTGACGGATACGCAGTATTTT
d_gene: -; abundance: -; j_gene: TRBJ2-7; v_gene: TRBV5-6; CDR3aa: CASSLLLSYELYF; CDR3nt: TGTGCCAGCAGCTTGCTCTTATCCTACGAGCTGTACTTC
d_gene: -; abundance: many; j_gene: TRBJ1-1; v_gene: TRBV30; CDR3aa: CAWTRRGLNTEAFF; CDR3nt: TGTGCCTGGACTAGGCGGGGGCTGAACACTGAAGCTTTCTTT
d_gene: -; abundance: many; j_gene: TRBJ2-7; v_gene: TRBV4-3; CDR3aa: CASSQDFFYEQYF; CDR3nt: TGCGCCAGCAGCCAAGACTTCTTCTACGAGCAGTACTTC
d_gene: TRBD2; abundance: few; j_gene: TRBJ2-1; v_gene: TRBV20-1; CDR3aa: CSARVVGSGRGGGSYNEQFF; CDR3nt: TGCAGTGCTAGAGTAGTGGGTAGCGGGAGGGGGGGAGGCTCCTACAATGAGCAGTTCTTC
d_gene: -; abundance: -; j_gene: TRBJ2-7; v_gene: TRBV27; CDR3aa: CASSLGWGGALSYEQYF; CDR3nt: TGTGCCAGCAGTTTAGGGTGGGGGGGCGCCCTCTCCTACGAGCAGTACTTC
d_gene: -; abundance: -; j_gene: TRBJ2-5; v_gene: TRBV7-9; CDR3aa: CASSSGYTLRAQETQYF; CDR3nt: TGTGCCAGCAGCTCGGGTTACACCCTCCGGGCCCAAGAGACCCAGTACTTC
d_gene: TRBD2; abundance: many; j_gene: TRBJ2-7; v_gene: TRBV20-1; CDR3aa: CSAQAGGYEQYF; CDR3nt: TGCAGTGCCCAAGCGGGAGGGTACGAGCAGTACTTC
d_gene: -; abundance: many; j_gene: TRBJ2-7; v_gene: TRBV20-1; CDR3aa: CSARPQWSNTALYEQYF; CDR3nt: TGCAGTGCCCGACCCCAGTGGTCGAACACGGCCCTTTACGAGCAGTACTTC
d_gene: -; abundance: many; j_gene: TRBJ2-7; v_gene: TRBV4-1; CDR3aa: CASSQVGFGQYF; CDR3nt: TGCGCCAGCAGCCAAGTAGGTTTCGGGCAGTACTTC
d_gene: TRBD2; abundance: many; j_gene: TRBJ2-5; v_gene: TRBV6-5; CDR3aa: CASSYSVAGGSETQYF; CDR3nt: TGTGCCAGCAGTTACTCCGTAGCGGGAGGGTCAGAGACCCAGTACTTC
d_gene: -; abundance: many; j_gene: TRBJ2-4; v_gene: TRBV5-1; CDR3aa: CASSHDSLNIQYF; CDR3nt: TGCGCCAGCAGCCACGACAGTTTAAACATTCAGTACTTC
d_gene: TRBD1; abundance: many; j_gene: TRBJ1-6; v_gene: TRBV2; CDR3aa: CASGDRGYNSPLHF; CDR3nt: TGTGCCAGTGGGGACAGGGGGTATAATTCACCCCTCCACTTT
d_gene: TRBD1; abundance: few; j_gene: TRBJ2-1; v_gene: TRBV20-1; CDR3aa: CSARDYRGRGSYNEQFF; CDR3nt: TGCAGTGCTAGAGATTACAGGGGTCGGGGCTCCTACAATGAGCAGTTCTTC
d_gene: TRBD1; abundance: many; j_gene: TRBJ2-1; v_gene: TRBV27; CDR3aa: CASSTEGAGTGGSQFF; CDR3nt: TGTGCCAGCAGTACGGAAGGCGCCGGGACAGGGGGCAGCCAGTTCTTC
d_gene: -; abundance: many; j_gene: TRBJ1-5; v_gene: TRBV12-3/TRBV12-4; CDR3aa: CASSFFRGGGQPQHF; CDR3nt: TGTGCCAGCAGTTTTTTTAGGGGCGGTGGTCAGCCCCAGCATTTT
d_gene: -; abundance: few; j_gene: TRBJ2-5; v_gene: TRBV13; CDR3aa: CASSLGGSGTQYF; CDR3nt: TGTGCCAGCAGCTTAGGAGGGAGCGGGACCCAGTACTTC